Each of the 26 T cell receptor beta chains below was sequenced from the same sample in a study of T cells expressing NK-cell markers (dated by TCRdb to about 2020). Library construction relied on 5' RACE. This sample was sequenced with an Illumina HiSeq 2000. TCRdb reprocessed the reads and lists each CDR3 protein sequence as a single entry, with no DNA. Per the sample table, the count is 350,000 to 400,000 distinct CDR3 sequences. The ten most abundant clones make up about 11% of the sample. Sequenced material: blood T cells: a sorted CD56 or NKG2C T cell subset, CD4+ or CD8+ T cells, or bulk PBMC T cells (not recorded which). These receptors were obtained from a woman aged 45-59 years in good health. Donor details come from another sample of the same person, matched by shared clones.

CDR3 amino acids: CASSLRRANYGYTF. This chain uses TRBV7-2 with TRBJ1-2. The CDR3 has 14 residues. From germline, CDR1 is SGHTA and CDR2 FQGNSA.

This chain joins TRBV25-1 and TRBJ2-3. The CDR3 totals 14 residues. CDR1 and CDR2 from the germline V gene are MGHDK and SYGVNS. This CDR3 reads CASSWGYPTDTQYF.

The V gene is TRBV27, the J gene TRBJ1-6. The CDR3 runs 17 residues. CDR1 and CDR2 (germline): MNHEY, SMNVEV (reference sequence). The CDR3 sequence is CASSLRGGGSYNSPLHF.

This chain joins TRBV20-1 and TRBJ2-3; TCRdb's D gene call, TRBD2, goes unchecked for lack of DNA. Germline-derived CDR1 and CDR2 are DFQATT and SNEGSKA (reference sequence). The CDR3 contains 18 residues. This CDR3 reads CSAFPGLAGGPYTDTQYF.

The chain links TRBV12-3 or TRBV12-4 to TRBJ2-1; TCRdb's D call of TRBD2 is untestable without DNA. This CDR3 region has 13 residues. The CDR3 sequence is CASQGLAGGEQFF.

The chain joins TRBV7-2 to TRBJ2-5; lacking DNA, the TRBD2 call made by TCRdb goes unchecked. This CDR3 region has 18 residues. From germline, CDR1 is SGHTA and CDR2 FQGNSA. This chain's CDR3 is CASSVVASGRTTKETQYF.

The CDR3 spells CASSLMSGSSDEQYF. The gene calls are TRBV7-8 and TRBJ2-7. The CDR3 length is 15 residues. Germline CDR1 and CDR2: SGHVS and FQNEAQ. Based on the CDR3 plus reference TRBV7-8 and TRBJ2-7, the full variable domain is GAGVSQSPRYKVAKRGQDVALRCDPISGHVSLFWYQQALGQGPEFLTYFQNEAQLDKSGLPSDRFFAERPEGSVSTLKIQRTQQEDSAVYLCASSLMSGSSDEQYFGPGTRLTVT.

The chain carries TRBV27 and TRBJ1-6; TCRdb designates TRBD1, a call that cannot be tested without DNA. The CDR3 is 15 residues long. Germline V CDR1 and CDR2: MNHEY, SMNVEV (reference sequence). The CDR3 here is CASSPTPGTLSPLHF.

The chain carries TRBV18 and TRBJ2-7; the D call from TCRdb, TRBD1, cannot be confirmed without DNA. The CDR3 spans 15 residues. The germline gives CDR1 KGHSH, CDR2 LQKENI. This CDR3 reads CASSPISGSTYEQYF.

The chain carries TRBV6-5 and TRBJ2-3; checking the TCRdb D call of TRBD2 is not possible without DNA. CDR3 length equals 14 residues. Germline assignment: CDR1 MNHEY and CDR2 SVGAGI. CDR3: CASSYVGGTDTQYF.

J is TRBJ2-3 and V is TRBV12-3 or TRBV12-4; TCRdb indicates TRBD2, and absent DNA this call remains unverified. This CDR3 contains 14 residues. The CDR3 reads CASSLSGSKDTQYF.

The chain uses TRBV20-1 and TRBJ2-7; TCRdb outputs TRBD1, but without DNA this stays unchecked. Germline CDR1 is DFQATT and CDR2 is SNEGSKA (reference sequence). CDR3 length: 14 amino acids. This chain's CDR3 is CSASIPQGVDEQYF.

This sequence joins TRBV11-2 and TRBJ2-3; TCRdb outputs TRBD1, but without DNA this stays unchecked. Looked up from germline, CDR1 is SGHAT and CDR2 is FQNNGV. The CDR3 is 15 amino acids. The CDR3 loop is CASSLAYRGTDTQYF.

This chain joins TRBV27 and TRBJ1-1; without DNA, the TCRdb call of TRBD1 cannot be checked. The CDR3 is made up of 16 amino acids. Looked up from germline, CDR1 is MNHEY and CDR2 is SMNVEV (reference sequence). The CDR3 protein is CASSPSVGVMNTEAFF.

The chain joins TRBV15 to TRBJ1-3. The CDR3 has 12 residues. Germline CDR1 LNHNV, CDR2 YYDKDF (reference sequence). The chain's CDR3 is CATQGTGNTIYF.

The genes are TRBV6-5 and TRBJ2-1. There are 13 residues in the CDR3. In germline, CDR1 is MNHEY, CDR2 SVGAGI. CDR3 region: CASSYASFNEQFF.

The gene calls are TRBV7-8 and TRBJ2-7; the D gene TCRdb calls, TRBD2, cannot be checked with no DNA. CDR3 length: 14 amino acids. Germline values: CDR1 SGHVS, CDR2 FQNEAQ. CDR3 sequence reads: CASSLRLAGMGQYF.

This chain connects TRBV5-5 to TRBJ2-1. This CDR3 comprises 12 residues. Germline loops: CDR1 SGHKS, CDR2 YYEKEE (reference sequence). The chain's CDR3 is CASSLAFEEQFF.

The rearrangement joins TRBV9 to TRBJ2-7. The CDR3 sequence is 15 residues long. Looked up from germline, CDR1 is SGDLS and CDR2 is YYNGEE. The CDR3 sequence is CASSVSQAGAYEQYF.

The chain employs TRBV28 and TRBJ2-3. The CDR3 totals 12 residues. The germline V gene encodes CDR1 MDHEN and CDR2 SYDVKM. CDR3 sequence: CASSLYSDTQYF. The full variable domain, its missing parts supplied by reference TRBV28 and TRBJ2-3, is DVKVTQSSRYLVKRTGEKVFLECVQDMDHENMFWYRQDPGLGLRLIYFSYDVKMKEKGDIPEGYSVSREKKERFSLILESASTNQTSMYLCASSLYSDTQYFGPGTRLTVL.

The V and J genes are TRBV11-1 and TRBJ2-1; TCRdb selects TRBD1, and the lack of DNA leaves this call unchecked. Germline values: CDR1 SGHAT, CDR2 FQDESV (reference sequence). The CDR3 consists of 23 residues. CDR3 sequence: CASKLRSSLWDRRLTPSYNEQFF. Together with reference TRBV11-1 and TRBJ2-1, the CDR3 gives the full variable domain: EAEVAQSPRYKITEKSQAVAFWCDPISGHATLYWYRQILGQGPELLVQFQDESVVDDSQLPKDRFSAERLKGVDSTLKIQPAELGDSAMYLCASKLRSSLWDRRLTPSYNEQFFGPGTRLTVL.

This chain connects TRBV27 to TRBJ2-3. The V gene's germline CDR1 is MNHEY and CDR2 SMNVEV (reference sequence). This CDR3 spans 14 amino acids. The chain's CDR3 is CASSFLANTDTQYF.

This chain uses TRBV25-1 with TRBJ1-1; TCRdb lists TRBD1, though no DNA is available to test this call. From germline, CDR1 is MGHDK and CDR2 SYGVNS. The CDR3 has 14 amino acids. CDR3 sequence reads: CASSATGFNTEAFF.

J is TRBJ2-7 and V is TRBV11-1; TCRdb reports TRBD1, a call that lacks DNA to check it against. The CDR3 extends over 15 amino acids. Germline V gene lookup returns CDR1 SGHAT and CDR2 FQDESV (reference sequence). The CDR3 protein is CASSLAAAGGYEQYF.

The chain combines TRBV28 with TRBJ1-6; lacking DNA, the TRBD1 call made by TCRdb goes unchecked. The germline CDR1 and CDR2 sequences are MDHEN and SYDVKM. CDR3 length: 15 residues. CDR3 sequence: CASRPGTGGNSPLHF. Complete variable domain (other parts from reference TRBV28 and TRBJ1-6): DVKVTQSSRYLVKRTGEKVFLECVQDMDHENMFWYRQDPGLGLRLIYFSYDVKMKEKGDIPEGYSVSREKKERFSLILESASTNQTSMYLCASRPGTGGNSPLHFGNGTRLTVT.

The V call is TRBV5-5, the J call TRBJ1-6. There are 14 residues in the CDR3. Germline V gene sequence: CDR1 SGHKS, CDR2 YYEKEE (reference sequence). CDR3 sequence reads: CASSFERLGSPLHF.